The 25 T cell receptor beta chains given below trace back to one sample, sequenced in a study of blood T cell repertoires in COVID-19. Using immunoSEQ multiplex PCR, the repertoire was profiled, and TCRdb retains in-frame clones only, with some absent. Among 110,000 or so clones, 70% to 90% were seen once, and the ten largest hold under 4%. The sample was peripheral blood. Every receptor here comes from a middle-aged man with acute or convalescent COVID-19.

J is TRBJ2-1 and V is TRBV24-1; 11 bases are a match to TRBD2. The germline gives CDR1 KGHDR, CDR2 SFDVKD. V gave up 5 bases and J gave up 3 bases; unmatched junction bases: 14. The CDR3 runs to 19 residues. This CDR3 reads CATSALTPQLAGDYNEQFF. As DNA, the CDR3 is TGTGCCACCAGTGCCTTGACCCCCCAACTAGCGGGAGACTACAATGAGCAGTTCTTC.

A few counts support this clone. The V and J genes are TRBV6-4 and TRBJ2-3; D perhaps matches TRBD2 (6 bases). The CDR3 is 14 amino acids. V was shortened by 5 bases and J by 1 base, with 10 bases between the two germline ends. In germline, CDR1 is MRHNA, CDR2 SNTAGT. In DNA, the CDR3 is TGTGCCAGCAGTCCGGGACTTCGCACAGATACGCAGTATTTT. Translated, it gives CASSPGLRTDTQYF.

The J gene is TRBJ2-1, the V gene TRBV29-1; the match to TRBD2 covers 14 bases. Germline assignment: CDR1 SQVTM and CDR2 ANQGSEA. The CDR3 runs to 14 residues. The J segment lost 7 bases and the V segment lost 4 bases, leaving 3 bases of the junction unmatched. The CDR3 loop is CSVGGTSGGNEQFF. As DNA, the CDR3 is TGCAGCGTTGGAGGGACTAGCGGGGGTAATGAGCAGTTCTTC.

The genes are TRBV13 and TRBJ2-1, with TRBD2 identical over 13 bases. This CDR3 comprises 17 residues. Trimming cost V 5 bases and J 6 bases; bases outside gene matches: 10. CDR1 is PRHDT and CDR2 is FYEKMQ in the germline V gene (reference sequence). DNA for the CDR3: TGTGCCAGCAGCGAACGCGGACTAGCGGGGGTTTTCAATGAGCAGTTCTTC. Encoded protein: CASSERGLAGVFNEQFF.

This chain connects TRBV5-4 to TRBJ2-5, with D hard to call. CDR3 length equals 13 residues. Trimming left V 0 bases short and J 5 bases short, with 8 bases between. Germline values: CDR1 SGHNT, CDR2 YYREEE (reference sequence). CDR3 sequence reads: CASSLAGRETQYF. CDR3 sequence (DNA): TGTGCCAGCAGCTTGGCTGGTCGGGAGACCCAGTACTTC.

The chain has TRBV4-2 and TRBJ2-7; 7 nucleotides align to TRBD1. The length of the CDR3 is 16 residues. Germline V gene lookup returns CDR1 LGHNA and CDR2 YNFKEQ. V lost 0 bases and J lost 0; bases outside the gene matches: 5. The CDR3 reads CASSQETGKGSYEQYF. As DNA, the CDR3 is TGTGCCAGCAGCCAAGAGACAGGGAAAGGCTCCTACGAGCAGTACTTC.

Written as DNA, the CDR3 is TGTGCCAGCAGCCGGACAGGGTCGATTTCCTACGAGCAGTACTTC. Encoded protein: CASSRTGSISYEQYF. The V call is TRBV27, the J call TRBJ2-7; TRBD1 agrees at 8 bases. Losses at the gene ends were 6 bases for V and 1 base for J; bases not matched to a gene: 8. From germline, CDR1 is MNHEY and CDR2 SMNVEV (reference sequence). This CDR3 is 15 amino acids long.

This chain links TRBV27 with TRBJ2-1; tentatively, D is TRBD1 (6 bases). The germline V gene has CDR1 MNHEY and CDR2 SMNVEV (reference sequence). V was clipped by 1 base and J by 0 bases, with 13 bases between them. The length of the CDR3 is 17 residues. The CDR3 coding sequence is TGTGCCAGCAGTTTATGGATAGGGGGTCCCTCCTACAATGAGCAGTTCTTC. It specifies CASSLWIGGPSYNEQFF.

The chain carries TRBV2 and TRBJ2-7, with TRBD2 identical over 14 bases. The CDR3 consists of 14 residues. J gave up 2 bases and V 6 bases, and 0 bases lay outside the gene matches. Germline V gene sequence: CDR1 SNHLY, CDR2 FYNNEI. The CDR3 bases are TGTGCCAGCAGGACTAGCGGGGGGGCCTACGAGCAGTACTTC. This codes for CASRTSGGAYEQYF.

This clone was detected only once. This CDR3 reads CASRKLQGARGYTF. Here the CDR3 DNA reads TGTGCCAGTCGTAAGCTACAGGGGGCAAGAGGCTACACCTTC. The rearrangement uses TRBV6-5 and TRBJ1-2; 9 bases are shared with TRBD1. With 9 bases clipped from V and 8 bases from J, the junction kept 13 bases outside the gene matches. Germline CDR1 reads MNHEY; CDR2 reads SVGAGI. This CDR3 contains 14 residues.

CDR3 protein: CASSYGSRVTGELFF. CDR3 bases: TGTGCCAGCAGTTACGGTAGCAGAGTCACCGGGGAGCTGTTTTTT. The chain combines TRBV6-5 with TRBJ2-2; D remains ambiguous. The V gene's germline CDR1 is MNHEY and CDR2 SVGAGI. Trimming removed 2 bases at V and 4 bases at J, with 11 bases between. CDR3 length equals 15 residues.

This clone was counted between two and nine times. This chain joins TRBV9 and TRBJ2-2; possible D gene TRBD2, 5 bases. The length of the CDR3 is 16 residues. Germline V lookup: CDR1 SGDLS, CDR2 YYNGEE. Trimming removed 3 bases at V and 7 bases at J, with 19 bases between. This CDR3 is CASSAGTQTHNGELFF. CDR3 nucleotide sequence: TGTGCCAGCAGCGCGGGAACCCAGACCCATAACGGGGAGCTGTTTTTT.

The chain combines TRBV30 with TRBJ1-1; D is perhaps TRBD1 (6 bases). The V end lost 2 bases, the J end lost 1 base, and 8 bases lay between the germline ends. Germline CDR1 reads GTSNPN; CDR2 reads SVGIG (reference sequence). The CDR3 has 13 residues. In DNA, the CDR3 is TGTGCCTGGAGTCCACAGGGGAACACTGAAGCTTTCTTT. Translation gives CAWSPQGNTEAFF.

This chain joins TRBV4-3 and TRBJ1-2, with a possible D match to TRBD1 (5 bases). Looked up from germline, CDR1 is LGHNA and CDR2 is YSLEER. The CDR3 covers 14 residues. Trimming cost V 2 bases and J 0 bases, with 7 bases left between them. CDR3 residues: CASSQPGANYGYTF. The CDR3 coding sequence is TGCGCCAGCAGCCAACCGGGGGCTAACTATGGCTACACCTTC.

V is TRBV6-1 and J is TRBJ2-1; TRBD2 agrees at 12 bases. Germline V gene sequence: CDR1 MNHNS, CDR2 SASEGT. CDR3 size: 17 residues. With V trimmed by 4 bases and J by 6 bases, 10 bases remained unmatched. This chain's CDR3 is CASSGPSLAGGGNEQFF. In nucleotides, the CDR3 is TGTGCCAGCAGTGGCCCCTCACTAGCGGGGGGTGGCAATGAGCAGTTCTTC.

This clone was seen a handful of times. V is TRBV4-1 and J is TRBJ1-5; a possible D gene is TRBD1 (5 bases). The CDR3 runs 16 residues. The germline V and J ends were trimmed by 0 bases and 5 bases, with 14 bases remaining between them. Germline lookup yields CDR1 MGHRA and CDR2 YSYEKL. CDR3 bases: TGCGCCAGCAGCCAAGAGTTAGGCCAGGGTCATCAGCCCCAGCATTTT. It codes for CASSQELGQGHQPQHF.

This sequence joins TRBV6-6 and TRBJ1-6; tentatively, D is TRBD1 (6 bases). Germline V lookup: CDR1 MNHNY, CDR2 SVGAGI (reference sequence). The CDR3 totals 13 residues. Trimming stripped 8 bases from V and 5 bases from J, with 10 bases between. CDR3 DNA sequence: TGTGCCAGCTCTGGGGGCAATAATTCACCCCTCCACTTT. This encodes CASSGGNNSPLHF.

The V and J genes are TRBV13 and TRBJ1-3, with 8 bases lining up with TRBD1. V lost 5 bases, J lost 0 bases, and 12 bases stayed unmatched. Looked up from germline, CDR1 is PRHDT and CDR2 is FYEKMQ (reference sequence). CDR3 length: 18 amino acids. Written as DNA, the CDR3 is TGTGCCAGCAGCCCGGGGGACAGGTTTACCTCCTCTGGAAACACCATATATTTT. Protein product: CASSPGDRFTSSGNTIYF. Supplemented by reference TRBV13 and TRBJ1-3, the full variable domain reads AAGVIQSPRHLIKEKRETATLKCYPIPRHDTVYWYQQGPGQDPQFLISFYEKMQSDKGSIPDRFSAQQFSDYHSELNMSSLELGDSALYFCASSPGDRFTSSGNTIYFGEGSWLTVV.

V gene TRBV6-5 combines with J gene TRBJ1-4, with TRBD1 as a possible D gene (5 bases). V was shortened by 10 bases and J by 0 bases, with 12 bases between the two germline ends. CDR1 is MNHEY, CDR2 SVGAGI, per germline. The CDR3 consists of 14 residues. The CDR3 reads CATLWGTTNEKLFF. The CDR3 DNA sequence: TGTGCCACCCTCTGGGGCACAACTAATGAAAAACTGTTTTTT.

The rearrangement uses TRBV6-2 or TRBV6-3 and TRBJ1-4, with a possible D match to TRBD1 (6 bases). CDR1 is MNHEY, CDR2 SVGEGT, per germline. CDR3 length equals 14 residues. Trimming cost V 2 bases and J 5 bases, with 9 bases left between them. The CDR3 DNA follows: TGTGCCAGCAGTTACGGGACAAGAAATGAAAAACTGTTTTTT. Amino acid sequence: CASSYGTRNEKLFF.

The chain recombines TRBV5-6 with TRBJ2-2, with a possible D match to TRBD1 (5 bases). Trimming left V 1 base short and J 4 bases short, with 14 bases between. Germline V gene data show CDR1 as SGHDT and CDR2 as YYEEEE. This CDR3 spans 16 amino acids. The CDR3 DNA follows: TGTGCCAGCAGCTTGAGTGGGGCGTTGGTCACCGGGGAGCTGTTTTTT. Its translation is CASSLSGALVTGELFF.

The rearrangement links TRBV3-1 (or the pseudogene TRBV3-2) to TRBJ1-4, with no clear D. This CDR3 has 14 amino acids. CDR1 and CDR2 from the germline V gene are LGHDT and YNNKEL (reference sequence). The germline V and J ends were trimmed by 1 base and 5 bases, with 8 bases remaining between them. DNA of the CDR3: TGTGCCAGCAGCCAAGCGGGCGGGAATGAAAAACTGTTTTTT. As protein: CASSQAGGNEKLFF.

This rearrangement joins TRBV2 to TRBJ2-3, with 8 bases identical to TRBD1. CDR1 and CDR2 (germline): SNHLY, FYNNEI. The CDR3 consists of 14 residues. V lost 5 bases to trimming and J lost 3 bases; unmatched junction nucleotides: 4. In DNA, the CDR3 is TGTGCCAGCAGTATACGGACAGGGACAGATACGCAGTATTTT. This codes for CASSIRTGTDTQYF. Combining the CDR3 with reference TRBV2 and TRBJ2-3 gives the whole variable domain EPEVTQTPSHQVTQMGQEVILRCVPISNHLYFYWYRQILGQKVEFLVSFYNNEISEKSEIFDDQFSVERPDGSNFTLKIRSTKLEDSAMYFCASSIRTGTDTQYFGPGTRLTVL.

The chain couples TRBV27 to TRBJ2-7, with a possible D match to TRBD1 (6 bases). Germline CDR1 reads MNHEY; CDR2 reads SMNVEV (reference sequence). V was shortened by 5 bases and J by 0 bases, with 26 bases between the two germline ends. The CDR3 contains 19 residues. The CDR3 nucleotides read TGTGCCAGCAGTACCCACAAACCGGGACAATTACCAAGCTCCTACGAGCAGTACTTC. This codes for CASSTHKPGQLPSSYEQYF.

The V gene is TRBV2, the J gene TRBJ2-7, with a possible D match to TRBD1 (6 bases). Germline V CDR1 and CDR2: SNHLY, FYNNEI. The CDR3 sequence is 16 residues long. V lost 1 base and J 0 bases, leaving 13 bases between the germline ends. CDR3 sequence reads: CASSEEVGGHSYEQYF. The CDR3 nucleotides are TGTGCCAGCAGTGAAGAGGTAGGGGGACACTCCTACGAGCAGTACTTC.